The 9 T cell receptor beta chains below all came from one sample that was sequenced in a study of T cell changes during pregnancy in multiple sclerosis. Sequencing used immunoSEQ multiplex PCR; TCRdb keeps in-frame clones, though not all of them. This table has 70,000 or so clones, approximately 90% appearing once. The sample in question was peripheral blood, obtained in the third trimester of pregnancy. The receptors stem from a female donor with multiple sclerosis, enrolled in a pregnancy study.

This chain uses TRBV6-5 with TRBJ1-1; D is ambiguous. This CDR3 is 15 amino acids long. Germline CDR1 MNHEY, CDR2 SVGAGI. The V end lost 5 bases, the J end lost 1 base, and 14 bases lay between the germline ends. CDR3 region: CASSPRSRPNTEAFF. As DNA, the CDR3 is TGTGCCAGCAGTCCCCGTAGCAGACCGAACACTGAAGCTTTCTTT.

This clone was picked up one time. This specimen includes other DNA sequences encoding the same CDR3. V and J are TRBV5-6 and TRBJ1-1, with TRBD1 as a possible D gene (5 bases). Germline loops: CDR1 SGHDT, CDR2 YYEEEE. V lost 3 bases, J lost 7 bases, and 10 bases lay in between. This CDR3 contains 12 residues. CDR3 DNA sequence: TGTGCCAGCAGCTCAAACAGGAATGAAGCTTTCTTT. It codes for CASSSNRNEAFF.

This rearrangement joins TRBV7-2 to TRBJ1-2, with D possibly matching TRBD1 (5 bases). CDR3 length equals 14 residues. CDR1 is SGHTA and CDR2 is FQGNSA in the germline V gene. Between the trimmed V and J ends, which lost 3 bases and 8 bases, there was a span of 16 bases. The CDR3 nucleotides are TGTGCCAGCAGCTTGGCACGGGGGTTGAAGGGCTACACCTTC. Its translation: CASSLARGLKGYTF. Variable domain in full (rest from reference TRBV7-2 and TRBJ1-2): GAGVSQSPSNKVTEKGKDVELRCDPISGHTALYWYRQSLGQGLEFLIYFQGNSAPDKSGLPSDRFSAERTGGSVSTLTIQRTQQEDSAVYLCASSLARGLKGYTFGSGTRLTVV.

This clone was seen more than once but under ten times. The chain uses TRBV9 and TRBJ2-7; TRBD2 is a possible D gene (5 bases). The CDR3 has 13 residues. In germline, CDR1 is SGDLS, CDR2 YYNGEE. V lost 4 bases to trimming and J lost 6 bases, with 14 bases between them. CDR3 bases: TGTGCCAGCAGCTACGTCTTAGGAGGCGAGCAGTACTTC. It translates to CASSYVLGGEQYF.

The CDR3 DNA reads as TGTGCCAGCAGCTCGGACAGGGAGGGGGAGCAGTACTTC. Amino acids: CASSSDREGEQYF. V is TRBV5-4 and J is TRBJ2-7; tentatively, D is TRBD1 (8 bases). This CDR3 spans 13 amino acids. The germline V gene encodes CDR1 SGHNT and CDR2 YYREEE (reference sequence). The V and J ends lost 3 bases and 7 bases respectively, with 14 bases between them.

The chain has TRBV19 and TRBJ2-2; D is possibly TRBD1 (5 bases). The CDR3 contains 14 residues. The germline V gene has CDR1 LNHDA and CDR2 SQIVND (reference sequence). The CDR3 loop is CLSQGNMNTGELFF. The DNA of the CDR3 is TGTCTATCTCAGGGTAATATGAACACCGGGGAGCTGTTTTTT.

Only one count was recorded for this clone. This chain joins TRBV5-6 and TRBJ2-7; no clear D gene. The CDR3 length is 12 residues. Germline-derived CDR1 and CDR2 are SGHDT and YYEEEE. V lost 0 bases to trimming and J lost 6 bases, with 7 bases between them. CDR3 loop: CASSLADFEQYF. The CDR3 region has the DNA TGTGCCAGCAGCTTGGCCGACTTCGAGCAGTACTTC.

The J gene is TRBJ1-6, the V gene TRBV7-9, with 9 bases matching TRBD1. Germline V gene sequence: CDR1 SEHNR, CDR2 FQNEAQ (reference sequence). V was clipped by 1 base and J by 2 bases; unmatched bases: 3. The CDR3 extends over 17 amino acids. The CDR3 region has the DNA TGTGCCAGCAGCTTAGGGACAGGGGAAGCCTATAATTCACCCCTCCACTTT. It encodes CASSLGTGEAYNSPLHF.

In its sample, this clone was seen once. This chain links TRBV10-3 with TRBJ1-3; D is undetermined. The CDR3 is 13 amino acids. Trimming took 11 bases from V and 0 from J, leaving 11 bases between them. Per germline, CDR1 ENHRY and CDR2 SYGVKD. The CDR3 protein is CASRAISGNTIYF. The CDR3 DNA follows: TGTGCCTCAAGAGCCATCTCTGGAAACACCATATATTTT.